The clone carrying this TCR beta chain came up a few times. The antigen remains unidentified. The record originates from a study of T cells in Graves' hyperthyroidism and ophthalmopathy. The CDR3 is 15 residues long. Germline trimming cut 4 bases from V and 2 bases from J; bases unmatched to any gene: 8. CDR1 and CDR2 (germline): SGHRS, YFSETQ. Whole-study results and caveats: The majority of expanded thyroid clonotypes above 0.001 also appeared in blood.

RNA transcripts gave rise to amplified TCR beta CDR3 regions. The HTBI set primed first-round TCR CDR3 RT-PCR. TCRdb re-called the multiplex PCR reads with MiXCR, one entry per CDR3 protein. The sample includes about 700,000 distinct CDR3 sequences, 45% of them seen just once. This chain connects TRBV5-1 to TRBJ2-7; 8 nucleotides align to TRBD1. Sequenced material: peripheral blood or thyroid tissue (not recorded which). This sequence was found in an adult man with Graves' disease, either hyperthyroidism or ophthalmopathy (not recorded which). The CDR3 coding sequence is TGCGCCAGCAGCACGACAGGGGATGGGACCTACGAGCAGTACTTC. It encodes CASSTTGDGTYEQYF.